Listed below are T cell receptor beta chains from one sample, sequenced in a study of T cell responses to AZD1222 COVID-19 vaccine. Clones were sequenced by immunoSEQ multiplex PCR, and TCRdb holds only the in-frame ones, with some missing. The sample lists some 140,000 clones; more than 90% were seen once. The source material was peripheral blood, sampled 28 days after the second AZD1222 dose. Every receptor here comes from an adult who received the AZD1222 COVID-19 vaccine. Both conserved end residues are part of each CDR3. A D gene is named only where the DNA matches it firmly. Rows may omit the clone size; those that give it use once, few, many or a size class.

size: once
V: TRBV2
D: -
J: TRBJ2-3
CDR3: CASSGQIIDTQYF
DNA: TGTGCCAGCAGTGGACAGATAATAGATACGCAGTATTTT

size: -
V: TRBV9
D: -
J: TRBJ2-1
CDR3: CASSVGSSSYNEQFF
DNA: TGTGCCAGCAGCGTAGGTAGTAGCTCCTACAATGAGCAGTTCTTC

size: -
V: TRBV7-6
D: -
J: TRBJ2-6
CDR3: CASSRATPNSGANVLTF
DNA: TGTGCCAGCAGCCGTGCCACCCCGAACTCTGGGGCCAACGTCCTGACTTTC

size: -
V: TRBV18
D: -
J: TRBJ1-1
CDR3: CASSPILQGITEAFF
DNA: TGTGCCAGCTCACCGATCCTACAGGGAATCACTGAAGCTTTCTTT

size: -
V: TRBV28
D: -
J: TRBJ1-5
CDR3: CASSTPGTPWGQPQHF
DNA: TGTGCCAGCAGTACCCCCGGGACCCCGTGGGGTCAGCCCCAGCATTTT

size: -
V: TRBV7-9
D: -
J: TRBJ2-5
CDR3: CASSQGGDQETQYF
DNA: TGTGCCAGCAGCCAGGGGGGAGATCAAGAGACCCAGTACTTC

size: -
V: TRBV6-5
D: -
J: TRBJ2-4
CDR3: CASSSGGGGTKNIQYF
DNA: TGTGCCAGCAGTTCGGGCGGGGGCGGTACCAAAAACATTCAGTACTTC

size: -
V: TRBV28
D: TRBD1
J: TRBJ1-2
CDR3: CASSSGQGERGYTF
DNA: TGTGCCAGCAGTTCCGGACAGGGGGAACGTGGCTACACCTTC

size: -
V: TRBV7-3
D: -
J: TRBJ2-2
CDR3: CASSSTNVGNTGELFF
DNA: TGTGCCAGCAGCTCAACCAACGTGGGGAACACCGGGGAGCTGTTTTTT

size: -
V: TRBV6-1
D: TRBD1
J: TRBJ2-7
CDR3: CASSELLHRGYYEQYF
DNA: TGTGCCAGCAGTGAGTTACTCCACAGGGGGTACTACGAGCAGTACTTC

size: many
V: TRBV30
D: TRBD1
J: TRBJ2-7
CDR3: CAWSAQVGTARAYEQYF
DNA: TGTGCCTGGAGTGCACAAGTAGGGACAGCAAGGGCCTACGAGCAGTACTTC

size: few
V: TRBV2
D: -
J: TRBJ2-1
CDR3: CASSVGQYNEQFF
DNA: TGTGCCAGCAGTGTAGGGCAGTACAATGAGCAGTTCTTC

size: -
V: TRBV5-6
D: TRBD2
J: TRBJ2-3
CDR3: CASSFPGTTTDTQYF
DNA: TGTGCCAGCAGCTTCCCCGGGACTACCACAGATACGCAGTATTTT

size: -
V: TRBV2
D: TRBD1
J: TRBJ1-4
CDR3: CASSGDRGGNEKLFF
DNA: TGTGCCAGCAGTGGGGACAGAGGGGGTAATGAAAAACTGTTTTTT

size: -
V: TRBV19
D: -
J: TRBJ2-1
CDR3: CASSIGTRGFNNEQFF
DNA: TGTGCCAGTAGTATAGGAACTAGGGGGTTTAACAATGAGCAGTTCTTC

size: -
V: TRBV6-2/TRBV6-3
D: -
J: TRBJ2-1
CDR3: CASSSTYNEQFF
DNA: TGTGCCAGCAGTTCGACTTACAATGAGCAGTTCTTC